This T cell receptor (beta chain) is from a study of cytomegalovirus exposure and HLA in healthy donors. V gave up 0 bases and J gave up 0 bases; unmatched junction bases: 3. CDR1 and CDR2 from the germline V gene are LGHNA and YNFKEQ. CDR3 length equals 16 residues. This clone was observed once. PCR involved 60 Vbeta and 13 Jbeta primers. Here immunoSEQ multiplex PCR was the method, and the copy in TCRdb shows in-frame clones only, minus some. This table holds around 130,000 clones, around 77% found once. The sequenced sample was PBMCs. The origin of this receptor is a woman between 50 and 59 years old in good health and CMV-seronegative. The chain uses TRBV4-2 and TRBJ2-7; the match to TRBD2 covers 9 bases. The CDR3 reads CASSQDPAGGSYEQYF. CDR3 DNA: TGTGCCAGCAGCCAAGACCCAGCGGGGGGCTCCTACGAGCAGTACTTC.